This record covers a single TCR beta chain. Its target is unknown. From germline, CDR1 is LNHDA and CDR2 SQIVND (reference sequence). V dropped 1 base and J dropped 2; count of bases not matched to a gene: 4. The CDR3 has 15 residues. The data are from a study of T cell responses to AZD1222 COVID-19 vaccine. Study results and limitations: Spike-wide vaccine-associated CD4 TCRs dominated at 160-218 and 743-854. Baseline antibody screening turned up just a handful of seropositive AZD1222 recipients. Donors in the cohort were predominantly white British and more often female, and clonal diversity was possibly underestimated. Targets within unmutated variant regions were reportedly found for nearly half of spike-specific TCRs.

The method was immunoSEQ multiplex PCR; TCRdb's version includes in-frame clones alone and lacks a portion of them. The data show roughly 180,000 clones, with roughly nine tenths seen just once and 6.9% held by the top ten. V is TRBV19 and J is TRBJ1-2, with 7 nucleotides matching TRBD1. The TCR was taken from an adult in good health. The sequencing used peripheral blood, collected on day 0 of AZD1222 vaccination. CDR3 DNA sequence: TGTGCCAGTAGTATAGTGGGAGGGGGCAACTATGGCTACACCTTC. This translates into CASSIVGGGNYGYTF.